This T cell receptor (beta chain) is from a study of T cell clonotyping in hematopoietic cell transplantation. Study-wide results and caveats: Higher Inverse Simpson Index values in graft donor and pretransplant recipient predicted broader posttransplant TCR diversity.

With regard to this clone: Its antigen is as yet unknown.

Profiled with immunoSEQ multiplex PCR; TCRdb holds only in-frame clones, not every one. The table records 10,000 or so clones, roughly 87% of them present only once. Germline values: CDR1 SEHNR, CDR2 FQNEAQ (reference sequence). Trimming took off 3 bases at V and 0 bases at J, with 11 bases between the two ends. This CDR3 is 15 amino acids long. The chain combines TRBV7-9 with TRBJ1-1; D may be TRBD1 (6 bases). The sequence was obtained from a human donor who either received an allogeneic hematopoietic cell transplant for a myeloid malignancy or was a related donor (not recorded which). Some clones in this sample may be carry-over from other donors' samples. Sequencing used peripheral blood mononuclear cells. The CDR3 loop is CASSFETGLNTEAFF. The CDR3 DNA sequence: TGTGCCAGCAGCTTCGAGACAGGATTGAACACTGAAGCTTTCTTT.